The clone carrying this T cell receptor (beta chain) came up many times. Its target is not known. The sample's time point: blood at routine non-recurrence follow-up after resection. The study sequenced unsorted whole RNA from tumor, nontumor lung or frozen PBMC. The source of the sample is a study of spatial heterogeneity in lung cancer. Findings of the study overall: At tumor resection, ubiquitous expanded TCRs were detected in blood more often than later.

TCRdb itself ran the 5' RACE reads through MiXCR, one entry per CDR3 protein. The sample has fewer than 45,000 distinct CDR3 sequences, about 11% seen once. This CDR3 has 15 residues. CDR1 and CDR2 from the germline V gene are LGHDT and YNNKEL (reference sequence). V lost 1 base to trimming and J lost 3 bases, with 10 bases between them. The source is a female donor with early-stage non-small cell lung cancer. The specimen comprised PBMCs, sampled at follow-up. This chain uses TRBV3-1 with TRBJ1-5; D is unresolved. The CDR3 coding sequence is TGTGCCAGCAGCCAAGGGTTGGGAGTCAATCAGCCCCAGCATTTT. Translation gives CASSQGLGVNQPQHF.